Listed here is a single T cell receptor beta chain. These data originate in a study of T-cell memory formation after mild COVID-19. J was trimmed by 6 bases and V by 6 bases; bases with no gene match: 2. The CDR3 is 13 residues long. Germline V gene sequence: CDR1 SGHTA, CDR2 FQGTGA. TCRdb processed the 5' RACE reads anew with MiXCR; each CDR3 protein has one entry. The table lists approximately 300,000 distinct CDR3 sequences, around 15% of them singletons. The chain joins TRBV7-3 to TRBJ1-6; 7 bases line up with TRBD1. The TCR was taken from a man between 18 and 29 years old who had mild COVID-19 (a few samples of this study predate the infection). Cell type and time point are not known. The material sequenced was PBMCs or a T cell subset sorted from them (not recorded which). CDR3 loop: CASSQGGNSPLHF. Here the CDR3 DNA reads TGTGCCAGCAGTCAGGGGGGTAATTCACCCCTCCACTTT.